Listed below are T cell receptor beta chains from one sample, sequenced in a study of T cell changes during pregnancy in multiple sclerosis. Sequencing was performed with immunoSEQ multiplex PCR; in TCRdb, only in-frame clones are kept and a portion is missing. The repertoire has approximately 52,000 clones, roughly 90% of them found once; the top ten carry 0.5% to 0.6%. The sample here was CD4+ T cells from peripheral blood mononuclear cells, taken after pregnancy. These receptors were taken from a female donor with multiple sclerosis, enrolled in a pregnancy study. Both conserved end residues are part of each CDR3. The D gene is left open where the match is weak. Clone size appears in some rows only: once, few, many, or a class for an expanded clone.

CDR3aa: CASSYGGGGYTF
CDR3nt: TGTGCCAGCAGTTACGGCGGGGGCGGCTACACCTTC
abundance: .
j_gene: TRBJ1-2
v_gene: TRBV6-6
d_gene: .

CDR3aa: CASSVQGLGNTIYF
CDR3nt: TGTGCCAGCAGCGTCCAGGGGCTTGGAAACACCATATATTTT
abundance: .
j_gene: TRBJ1-3
v_gene: TRBV6-5
d_gene: .

CDR3aa: CASSERGTGTNEQFF
CDR3nt: TGTGCCAGCAGTGAAAGGGGGACAGGGACCAATGAGCAGTTCTTC
abundance: .
j_gene: TRBJ2-1
v_gene: TRBV2
d_gene: TRBD1

CDR3aa: CASTAGTGTDTQYF
CDR3nt: TGTGCCAGCACAGCGGGAACGGGCACAGATACGCAGTATTTT
abundance: .
j_gene: TRBJ2-3
v_gene: TRBV5-4
d_gene: TRBD2

CDR3aa: CASSYLREDGYTF
CDR3nt: TGTGCCAGCAGTTACCTAAGAGAGGATGGCTACACCTTC
abundance: .
j_gene: TRBJ1-2
v_gene: TRBV6-5
d_gene: .

CDR3aa: CASSVALAGGHQETQYF
CDR3nt: TGTGCCAGCAGCGTAGCTTTAGCGGGAGGTCATCAAGAGACCCAGTACTTC
abundance: .
j_gene: TRBJ2-5
v_gene: TRBV9
d_gene: TRBD2

CDR3aa: CASSSGTTTYNEQFF
CDR3nt: TGTGCCAGCAGTTCAGGGACAACGACCTACAATGAGCAGTTCTTC
abundance: .
j_gene: TRBJ2-1
v_gene: TRBV27
d_gene: .

CDR3aa: CASSVPGGELFF
CDR3nt: TGTGCCAGCAGCGTTCCCGGGGGGGAGCTGTTTTTT
abundance: .
j_gene: TRBJ2-2
v_gene: TRBV9
d_gene: .

CDR3aa: CASSSVAGVTDTQYF
CDR3nt: TGTGCCAGCAGCTCCGTAGCGGGAGTGACAGATACGCAGTATTTT
abundance: .
j_gene: TRBJ2-3
v_gene: TRBV7-2
d_gene: TRBD2

CDR3aa: CASSTPIGVQYF
CDR3nt: TGTGCCAGCAGTACTCCCATCGGAGTGCAGTACTTC
abundance: .
j_gene: TRBJ2-7
v_gene: TRBV28
d_gene: .

CDR3aa: CASSPTGLAGFNEQYF
CDR3nt: TGCGCCAGCAGCCCTACGGGACTAGCGGGATTCAACGAGCAGTACTTC
abundance: .
j_gene: TRBJ2-7
v_gene: TRBV5-1
d_gene: TRBD2

CDR3aa: CASSLARLTSGRPGELFF
CDR3nt: TGTGCCAGCAGCTTAGCCAGGTTGACTAGCGGGAGACCCGGGGAGCTGTTTTTT
abundance: .
j_gene: TRBJ2-2
v_gene: TRBV7-2
d_gene: TRBD2

CDR3aa: CASSSGGTSGNNEQFF
CDR3nt: TGCGCCAGCAGCTCGGGGGGGACTAGCGGGAACAATGAGCAGTTCTTC
abundance: .
j_gene: TRBJ2-1
v_gene: TRBV5-1
d_gene: TRBD2

CDR3aa: CSVRTANPPNTGELFF
CDR3nt: TGCAGCGTTAGGACAGCGAATCCACCCAACACCGGGGAGCTGTTTTTT
abundance: .
j_gene: TRBJ2-2
v_gene: TRBV29-1
d_gene: .

CDR3aa: CASSAFGGTSSYEQYF
CDR3nt: TGTGCCAGCAGCGCTTTCGGCGGGACTAGCTCCTACGAGCAGTACTTC
abundance: .
j_gene: TRBJ2-7
v_gene: TRBV11-3
d_gene: TRBD2

CDR3aa: CASRKPQGAAYGYTF
CDR3nt: TGTGCCAGCAGAAAACCACAGGGGGCGGCCTATGGCTACACCTTC
abundance: once
j_gene: TRBJ1-2
v_gene: TRBV6-1
d_gene: TRBD1

CDR3aa: CASSLAGVYTGELFF
CDR3nt: TGTGCCAGCAGTTTAGCGGGAGTGTACACCGGGGAGCTGTTTTTT
abundance: .
j_gene: TRBJ2-2
v_gene: TRBV11-2
d_gene: TRBD2

CDR3aa: CASSLIGGGNTGELFF
CDR3nt: TGTGCCAGCAGCTTAATCGGGGGAGGAAACACCGGGGAGCTGTTTTTT
abundance: .
j_gene: TRBJ2-2
v_gene: TRBV11-2
d_gene: .

CDR3aa: CASSLDRLNTEAFF
CDR3nt: TGTGCCAGCAGTTTGGACAGGCTGAACACTGAAGCTTTCTTT
abundance: .
j_gene: TRBJ1-1
v_gene: TRBV27
d_gene: TRBD1

CDR3aa: CASSRSASGTETQYF
CDR3nt: TGTGCCAGCAGCCGGTCGGCTAGCGGGACAGAGACCCAGTACTTC
abundance: .
j_gene: TRBJ2-5
v_gene: TRBV14
d_gene: TRBD2

CDR3aa: CAWSWGGNEQFF
CDR3nt: TGTGCCTGGAGTTGGGGGGGAAATGAGCAGTTCTTC
abundance: .
j_gene: TRBJ2-1
v_gene: TRBV30
d_gene: TRBD2

CDR3aa: CASSSRSGGLSSEQFF
CDR3nt: TGTGCCAGCAGCTCCCGGTCAGGGGGTTTAAGTAGTGAGCAGTTCTTC
abundance: .
j_gene: TRBJ2-1
v_gene: TRBV9
d_gene: TRBD1

CDR3aa: CASSQRAGRSSTDTQYF
CDR3nt: TGTGCCAGCAGCCAGCGGGCCGGAAGATCGAGCACAGATACGCAGTATTTT
abundance: .
j_gene: TRBJ2-3
v_gene: TRBV5-5
d_gene: .